This record covers a single T cell receptor beta chain. The CDR3 contains 12 residues. V lost 4 bases and J 7 bases, leaving 8 bases between the germline ends. Germline V gene data show CDR1 as LNHNV and CDR2 as YYDKDF (reference sequence). This specimen belongs to a study of CD8 T cells in Susac syndrome. RNA, at about 0.45 to 1 ug, was reverse transcribed with random hexamers. TCRdb re-called the immunoSEQ multiplex PCR reads through MiXCR, storing one row per CDR3 protein. The repertoire consists of 150,000 to 200,000 distinct CDR3 sequences, with 90% to 95% occurring once and the leading ten covering roughly 0.13%. CD8+ and CD4+ T cells taken from blood had their TCR beta sequenced.

What was sequenced was CD4+ T cells from PBMCs. This TCR was recovered from a human donor in good health. The chain uses TRBV15 and TRBJ2-1; D uncertain. DNA for the CDR3: TGTGCCACCAGCACGGATTGGAATGAGCAGTTCTTC. It encodes CATSTDWNEQFF.